What follows describes a single T cell receptor beta chain. The authors' processing: For nucleated cells, counts were estimated from reference gene primer amplification. Assay: immunoSEQ multiplex PCR; the TCRdb copy retains only in-frame clones and omits some. V, J and clone size reflect that table, while D and trimming were determined from the DNA. The table has around 190,000 clones, roughly 81% seen once. The sample comes from a study of blood T cell repertoires in COVID-19. Study at large: Whether acute or convalescent, the COVID-19 samples came from the United States, Italy and Spain. The cDNA or gDNA used as material had been derived from T cells, B-cell-depleted T cells, or PBMCs.

The ends lost 5 bases at V and 1 base at J; junction bases unmatched: 3. Germline CDR1 reads SGHTA; CDR2 reads FQGNSA. The CDR3 is 16 residues long. Sequenced: peripheral blood. The chain combines TRBV7-2 with TRBJ2-2; TRBD2 aligns across 11 bases. This clonotype originated in a woman older than 75 with acute or convalescent COVID-19. CDR3 nucleotides: TGTGCCAGCAGCGTTGGACTAGCGGGGAACACCGGGGAGCTGTTTTTT. Translation: CASSVGLAGNTGELFF. Variable domain in full (rest from reference TRBV7-2 and TRBJ2-2): GAGVSQSPSNKVTEKGKDVELRCDPISGHTALYWYRQSLGQGLEFLIYFQGNSAPDKSGLPSDRFSAERTGGSVSTLTIQRTQQEDSAVYLCASSVGLAGNTGELFFGEGSRLTVL.